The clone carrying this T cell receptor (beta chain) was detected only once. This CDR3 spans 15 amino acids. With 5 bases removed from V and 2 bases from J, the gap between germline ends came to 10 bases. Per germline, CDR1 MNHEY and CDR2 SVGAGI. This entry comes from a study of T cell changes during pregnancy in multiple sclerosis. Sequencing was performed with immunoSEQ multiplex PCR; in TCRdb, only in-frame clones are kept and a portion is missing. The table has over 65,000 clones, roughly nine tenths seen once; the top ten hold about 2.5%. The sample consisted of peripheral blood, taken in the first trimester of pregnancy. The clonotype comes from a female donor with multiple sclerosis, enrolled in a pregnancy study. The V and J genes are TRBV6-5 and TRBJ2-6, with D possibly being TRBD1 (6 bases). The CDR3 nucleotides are TGTGCCAGCAGTCCCACAGGGACTGGGGCCAACGTCCTGACTTTC. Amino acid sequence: CASSPTGTGANVLTF.